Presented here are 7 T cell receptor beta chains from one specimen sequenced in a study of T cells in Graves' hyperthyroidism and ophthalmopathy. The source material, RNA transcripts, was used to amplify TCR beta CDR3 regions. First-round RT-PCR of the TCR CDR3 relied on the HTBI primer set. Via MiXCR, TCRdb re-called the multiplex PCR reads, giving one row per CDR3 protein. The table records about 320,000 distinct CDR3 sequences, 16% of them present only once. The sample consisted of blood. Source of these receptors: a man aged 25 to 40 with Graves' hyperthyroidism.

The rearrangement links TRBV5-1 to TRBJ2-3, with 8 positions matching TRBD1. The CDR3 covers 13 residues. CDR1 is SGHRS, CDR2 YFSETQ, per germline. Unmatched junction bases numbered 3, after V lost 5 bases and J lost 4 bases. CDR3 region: CASRLQGADTQYF. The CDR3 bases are TGCGCCAGCAGGTTACAGGGGGCAGATACGCAGTATTTT.

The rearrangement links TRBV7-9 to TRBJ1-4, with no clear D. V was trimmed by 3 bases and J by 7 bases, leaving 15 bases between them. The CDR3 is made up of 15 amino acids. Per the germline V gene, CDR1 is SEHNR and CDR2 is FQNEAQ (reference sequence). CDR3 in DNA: TGTGCCAGCAGCTTTTCCTCCACGGCGTTTGAAAAACTGTTTTTT. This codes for CASSFSSTAFEKLFF.

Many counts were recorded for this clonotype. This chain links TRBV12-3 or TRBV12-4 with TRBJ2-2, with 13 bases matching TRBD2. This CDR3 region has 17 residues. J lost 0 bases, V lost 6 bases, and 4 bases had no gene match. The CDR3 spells CASRTTSGRANTGELFF. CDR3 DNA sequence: TGTGCCAGCAGAACCACTAGCGGGAGGGCGAACACCGGGGAGCTGTTTTTT.

The CDR3 protein is CASSPDGELFF. The CDR3 region has the DNA TGCGCCAGCAGCCCTGACGGGGAGCTGTTTTTT. The J gene is TRBJ2-2, the V gene TRBV5-1; D is unresolved. The CDR3 runs 11 residues. From germline, CDR1 is SGHRS and CDR2 YFSETQ. The ends were cut back, 4 bases at V and 7 bases at J, with 5 bases in the middle.

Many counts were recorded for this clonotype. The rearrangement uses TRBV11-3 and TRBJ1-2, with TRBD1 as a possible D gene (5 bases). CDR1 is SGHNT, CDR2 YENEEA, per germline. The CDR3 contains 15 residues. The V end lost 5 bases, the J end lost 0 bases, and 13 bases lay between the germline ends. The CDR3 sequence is CASSPRGGSNYGYTF. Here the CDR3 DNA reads TGTGCCAGCAGCCCACGCGGGGGATCTAACTATGGCTACACCTTC.

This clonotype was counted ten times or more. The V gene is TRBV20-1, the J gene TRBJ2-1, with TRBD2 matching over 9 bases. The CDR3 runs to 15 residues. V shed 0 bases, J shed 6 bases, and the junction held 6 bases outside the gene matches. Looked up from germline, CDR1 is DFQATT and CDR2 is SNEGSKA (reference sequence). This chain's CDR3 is CSARDPLAGTNEQFF. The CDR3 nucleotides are TGCAGTGCTAGAGATCCGCTAGCGGGAACCAATGAGCAGTTCTTC.

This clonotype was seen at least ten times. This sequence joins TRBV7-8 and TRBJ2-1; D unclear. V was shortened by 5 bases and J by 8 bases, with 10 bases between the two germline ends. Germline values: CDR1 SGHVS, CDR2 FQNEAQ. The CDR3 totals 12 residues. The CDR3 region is CASSPSGDEQFF. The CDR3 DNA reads TGTGCCAGCAGCCCTTCAGGCGATGAGCAGTTCTTC.